This T cell receptor (beta chain) came from a study of cytomegalovirus exposure and HLA in healthy donors. Points from the study as a whole: Reportedly, HLA-A and HLA-B alleles of most subjects were accurately predicted from TCR beta.

A multiplex PCR was run with 60 Vbeta primers and 13 Jbeta primers. The repertoire was sequenced with immunoSEQ multiplex PCR; TCRdb's copy has only in-frame clones and lacks some. Here the sample spans 220,000 or so clones, 60% to 80% being singletons. A note on this clone: What it recognizes is unknown.

The CDR3 totals 15 residues. Germline CDR1 is SGHDT and CDR2 is YYEEEE. V lost 2 bases and J lost 0, with 11 bases in between. The chain couples TRBV5-6 to TRBJ1-1; no firm D call. Sequencing input: PBMCs. The receptor's source is a woman younger than 45 in good health and CMV-seronegative. The CDR3: CASSFEGRMNTEAFF. CDR3 DNA sequence: TGTGCCAGCAGCTTTGAGGGTAGAATGAACACTGAAGCTTTCTTT.